These 10 T cell receptor beta chains were sequenced from one sample in a study of T cell responses to AZD1222 COVID-19 vaccine. Clones were read by immunoSEQ multiplex PCR, and TCRdb kept only the in-frame ones, dropping some. Of around 89,000 clones detected, around 89% appear once; the ten largest clones hold roughly 5%. The source was peripheral blood, collected 28 days after the second AZD1222 dose. The receptors stem from an adult who received the AZD1222 COVID-19 vaccine.

The gene calls are TRBV15 and TRBJ1-5; D is perhaps TRBD1 (5 bases). Germline assignment: CDR1 LNHNV and CDR2 YYDKDF (reference sequence). Deletions cut 1 base from V and 5 bases from J, with 15 bases between. The CDR3 consists of 16 residues. The CDR3 region has the DNA TGTGCCACCAGCAGAGGGCAGGGCACTACGGATCAGCCCCAGCATTTT. Protein: CATSRGQGTTDQPQHF.

V is TRBV5-1 and J is TRBJ2-5; perhaps TRBD2 as D (5 bases). Germline loops: CDR1 SGHRS, CDR2 YFSETQ. The CDR3 runs to 13 residues. The germline V and J ends were trimmed by 4 bases and 4 bases, with 11 bases remaining between them. Here the CDR3 reads CASSIGVRETQYF. The DNA of the CDR3 is TGCGCCAGCAGCATCGGGGTACGAGAGACCCAGTACTTC.

This clone was detected a few times. The genes are TRBV7-3 and TRBJ2-5; no clear D gene. Between the trimmed V and J ends, which lost 5 bases and 2 bases, there was a span of 9 bases. Germline V gene lookup returns CDR1 SGHTA and CDR2 FQGTGA. The length of the CDR3 is 13 residues. CDR3 loop: CASSHGKQETQYF. CDR3 DNA sequence: TGTGCCAGCAGCCATGGTAAACAAGAGACCCAGTACTTC. Drawing the rest from reference TRBV7-3 and TRBJ2-5, the complete variable domain is GAGVSQTPSNKVTEKGKYVELRCDPISGHTALYWYRQSLGQGPEFLIYFQGTGAADDSGLPNDRFFAVRPEGSVSTLKIQRTERGDSAVYLCASSHGKQETQYFGPGTRLLVL.

The chain couples TRBV7-3 to TRBJ1-2; TRBD1 might be the D (6 bases). Germline V gene sequence: CDR1 SGHTA, CDR2 FQGTGA. The CDR3 runs 13 residues. V shed 2 bases and J shed 8 bases, with 12 bases lying between them. The CDR3 nucleotides are TGTGCCAGCAGCTTAGGGGGCTTCGGCGGCTACACCTTC. The encoded protein is CASSLGGFGGYTF.

V gene TRBV5-1 combines with J gene TRBJ2-1; 11 nucleotides align to TRBD2. Germline lookup yields CDR1 SGHRS and CDR2 YFSETQ. The CDR3 loop spans 16 amino acids. Losses at the gene ends were 0 bases for V and 4 bases for J; bases not matched to a gene: 3. CDR3 in amino acids: CASSLGTSGFYNEQFF. For the CDR3, the DNA is TGCGCCAGCAGCTTGGGGACTAGCGGGTTTTACAATGAGCAGTTCTTC.

V is TRBV2 and J is TRBJ2-5; D is possibly TRBD2 (6 bases). The CDR3 sequence is 13 residues long. V lost 3 bases, J lost 5 bases, and 10 bases lay in between. The germline gives CDR1 SNHLY, CDR2 FYNNEI. The CDR3 nucleotides are TGTGCCAGCAGTGATGGGCTAGCGGAGACCCAGTACTTC. Translating gives CASSDGLAETQYF.

J is TRBJ1-5 and V is TRBV11-2; perhaps TRBD1 as D (5 bases). The CDR3 consists of 14 residues. The V end lost 2 bases, the J end lost 4 bases, and 9 bases lay between the germline ends. Germline V gives CDR1 SGHAT, CDR2 FQNNGV. The CDR3 nucleotides read TGTGCCAGCAGCTTATCGGACACTAATCAGCCCCAGCATTTT. Amino acid sequence: CASSLSDTNQPQHF. Full variable domain (remainder filled in from reference TRBV11-2 and TRBJ1-5): EAGVAQSPRYKIIEKRQSVAFWCNPISGHATLYWYQQILGQGPKLLIQFQNNGVVDDSQLPKDRFSAERLKGVDSTLKIQPAKLEDSAVYLCASSLSDTNQPQHFGDGTRLSIL.

The V gene is TRBV6-6, the J gene TRBJ1-1, with D perhaps TRBD1 (5 bases). CDR1 is MNHNY, CDR2 SVGAGI, per germline (reference sequence). CDR3 length: 14 amino acids. V lost 7 bases and J 0 bases, leaving 12 bases between the germline ends. The CDR3 nucleotides read TGTGCCAGCAAAGGGGTGGGATTGAACACTGAAGCTTTCTTT. Translating gives CASKGVGLNTEAFF.

The J gene is TRBJ2-7, the V gene TRBV6-2 or TRBV6-3; D uncertain. There are 15 residues in the CDR3. The V and J ends lost 2 bases and 2 bases respectively, with 13 bases between them. Looked up from germline, CDR1 is MNHEY and CDR2 is SVGEGT. For the CDR3, the DNA is TGTGCCAGCAGTTACGCTTTGCTGGGAACCTACGAGCAGTACTTC. Its protein is CASSYALLGTYEQYF.

V is TRBV2 and J is TRBJ1-5; D uncertain. The germline gives CDR1 SNHLY, CDR2 FYNNEI. V lost 6 bases to trimming and J lost 1 base, with 10 bases between them. The CDR3 sequence is 14 residues long. CDR3 DNA sequence: TGTGCCAGCAGATCCGGGCCCAGCAATCAGCCCCAGCATTTT. Translated, it gives CASRSGPSNQPQHF.